This TCR beta chain was sequenced for a study of blood T cell repertoires in COVID-19. Overall study context: Specimens from acute and convalescent COVID-19 originated in the United States, Italy and Spain.

The CDR3 totals 16 residues. The germline V gene has CDR1 KGHSH and CDR2 LQKENI. V trimming: 6 bases; J trimming: 6 bases; junction bases outside the gene matches: 15. The table came from immunoSEQ multiplex PCR; TCRdb's copy has only in-frame clones and leaves some out. The sample yields about 300,000 clones, around 84% seen once. This sequence joins TRBV18 and TRBJ1-2; TRBD1 agrees at 8 bases. The TCR originated in a woman aged 18-35 years who had recovered from COVID-19. Source material: PBMCs or T cells enriched from blood (not recorded which). CDR3 sequence (DNA): TGTGCCAGCTCGCCCAGACAGGGGCTAATGGTTGATGGCTACACCTTC. It translates to CASSPRQGLMVDGYTF.